This T cell receptor beta chain was obtained from a study of OX40 agonist ivuxolimab in advanced cancers. Background on the study: It was permissible to have had prior anti-PD-1, anti-PD-L1 or anti-CTLA-4 therapy, and more than 30% had some. General observations from the study: On average, CD8+ T cells had more expanded clones than CD4+. Expansion of clones was among the lowest in partial responders at 0.1-3.0 mg/kg.

Clones were read by immunoSEQ multiplex PCR, and TCRdb kept only the in-frame ones, dropping some. The data show 20,000 to 30,000 clones, with around 90% seen just once and almost 50% held by the top ten. As for this clone: Its matching antigen is unknown.

The source of this sequence is an adult with an advanced solid tumor such as melanoma, head and neck, liver or kidney cancer. Sequenced material: CD4+ or CD8+ T cells sorted from blood, taken in a trial of the OX40 agonist ivuxolimab.

The CDR3, as DNA: TGCGCCAGCAGCCCTCGAGGGAACACTGAAGCTTTCTTT. This codes for CASSPRGNTEAFF. V is TRBV5-1 and J is TRBJ1-1, with D unclear. Trimming took off 4 bases at V and 1 base at J, with 8 bases between the two ends. The germline gives CDR1 SGHRS, CDR2 YFSETQ. The CDR3 has 13 amino acids.